This TCR beta chain was sequenced during a study of T-cell memory formation after mild COVID-19. Study details: Among the donors, TCR clusters were largely specific to each donor.

TCRdb reprocessed the 5' RACE reads via MiXCR and lists one record per CDR3 protein. The table has 120,000 or so distinct CDR3 sequences, around 15% seen once; the top ten hold 5% to 5.5%. V was cut by 4 bases and J by 4 bases, with 17 bases left in between. CDR1 SGHRS and CDR2 YFSETQ come from the germline V gene. The CDR3 runs 15 residues. J is TRBJ1-1 and V is TRBV5-1, with D possibly being TRBD1 (5 bases). The sample comprised PBMCs or a T cell subset sorted from them (not recorded which). This clonotype was obtained from a man between 18 and 35 years old who had mild COVID-19 (a few samples of this study predate the infection). Cell type and time point are not known. Here the CDR3 reads CASSLGAGKGTEAFF. For the CDR3, the DNA is TGCGCCAGCAGCCTCGGGGCAGGCAAAGGCACTGAAGCTTTCTTT.